This T cell receptor beta chain originates from a study of blood T cell repertoires in COVID-19. Study summary: Samples came from the United States, Italy and Spain, spanning acute and convalescent COVID-19. PBMCs, B-cell-depleted T cells, or T cells were the source of the cDNA or gDNA that made up the material.

J was trimmed by 0 bases and V by 7 bases; bases with no gene match: 1. The CDR3 contains 13 residues. The germline V gene encodes CDR1 ENHRY and CDR2 SYGVKD. How the authors handled the data: Counts of nucleated cells, estimated from reference gene primer amplification, were obtained. Sequenced by immunoSEQ multiplex PCR; TCRdb stores in-frame clones only, minus some. The V and J calls and clone size were taken over from that table, and D and trimming were inferred from the DNA. This table has around 150,000 clones, 75% to 90% appearing once. This chain uses TRBV10-3 with TRBJ1-2; TRBD1 aligns across 8 bases. This TCR was recovered from a human donor with acute or convalescent COVID-19. The donor label of this sample is uncertain. Material for sequencing was peripheral blood. The CDR3 DNA sequence: TGTGCCATCACGGGACAGGCTAACTATGGCTACACCTTC. Translating gives CAITGQANYGYTF.